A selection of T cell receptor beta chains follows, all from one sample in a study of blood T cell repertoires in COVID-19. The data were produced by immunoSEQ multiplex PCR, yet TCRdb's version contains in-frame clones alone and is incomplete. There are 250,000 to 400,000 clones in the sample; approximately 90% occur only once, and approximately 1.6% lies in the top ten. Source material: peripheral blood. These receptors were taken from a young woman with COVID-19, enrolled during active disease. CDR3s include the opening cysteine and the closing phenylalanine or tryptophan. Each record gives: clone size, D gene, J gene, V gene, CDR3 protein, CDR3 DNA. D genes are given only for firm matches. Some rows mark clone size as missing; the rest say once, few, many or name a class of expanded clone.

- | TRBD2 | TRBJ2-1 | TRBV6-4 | CASSQASGGGYNEQFF | TGTGCCAGCAGTCAAGCTAGCGGGGGGGGCTACAATGAGCAGTTCTTC
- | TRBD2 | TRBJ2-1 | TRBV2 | CANTLLAGELNEQFF | TGTGCCAACACCTTACTAGCGGGTGAACTCAATGAGCAGTTCTTC
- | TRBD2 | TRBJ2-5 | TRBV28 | CASSAGGGQETQYF | TGTGCCAGCAGTGCCGGGGGGGGGCAAGAGACCCAGTACTTC
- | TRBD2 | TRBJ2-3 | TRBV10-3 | CAISDTSGPDTQYF | TGTGCCATCAGTGACACTAGCGGGCCAGATACGCAGTATTTT
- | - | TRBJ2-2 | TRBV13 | CASSPSLGSGELFF | TGTGCCAGCAGCCCTTCACTCGGGAGCGGGGAGCTGTTTTTT
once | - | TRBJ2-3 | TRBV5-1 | CASRGGGVDTQYF | TGCGCCAGCAGAGGTGGGGGCGTAGATACGCAGTATTTT
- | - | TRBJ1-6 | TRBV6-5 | CASSSGPYNSPLHF | TGTGCCAGCAGCTCAGGCCCCTATAATTCACCCCTCCACTTT
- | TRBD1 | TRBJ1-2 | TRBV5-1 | CASSLVQGSNFYGYTF | TGCGCCAGCAGCCTAGTACAGGGGAGTAACTTCTATGGCTACACCTTC
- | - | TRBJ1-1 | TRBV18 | CASGYNMNTEAFF | TGTGCCAGCGGTTATAACATGAACACTGAAGCTTTCTTT
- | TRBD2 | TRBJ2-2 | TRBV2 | CASSPTSGGARTGELFF | TGTGCCAGCAGTCCTACTAGCGGGGGGGCGAGAACCGGGGAGCTGTTTTTT
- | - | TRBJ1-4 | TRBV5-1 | CASSLGRQGREKLFF | TGCGCCAGCAGCTTGGGCCGGCAGGGCAGGGAAAAACTGTTTTTT
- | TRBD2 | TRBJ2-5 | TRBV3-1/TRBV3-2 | CASSPVVTSGGETQYF | TGTGCCAGCAGCCCCGTGGTGACTAGCGGGGGTGAGACCCAGTACTTC
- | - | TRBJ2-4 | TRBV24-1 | CATSDSQGGAKNIQYF | TGTGCCACCAGTGATTCGCAAGGGGGAGCCAAAAACATTCAGTACTTC
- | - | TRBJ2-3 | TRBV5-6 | CASSLVRLTALRTDTQYF | TGTGCCAGCAGCTTAGTAAGACTGACGGCCCTCCGCACAGATACGCAGTATTTT
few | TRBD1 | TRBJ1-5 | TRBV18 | CASSQGRGLQPQHF | TGTGCCAGCTCTCAAGGCAGGGGGCTTCAGCCCCAGCATTTT
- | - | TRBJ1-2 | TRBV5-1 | CASSSTGTYTNYGYTF | TGCGCCAGCAGCTCCACCGGGACATATACTAACTATGGCTACACCTTC
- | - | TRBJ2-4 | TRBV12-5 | CASGSPYIQYF | TGTGCTAGTGGTTCCCCTTACATTCAGTACTTC
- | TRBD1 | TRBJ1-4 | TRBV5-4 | CASSPGGTVGEKLFF | TGTGCCAGCAGCCCCGGTGGGACAGTAGGAGAAAAACTGTTTTTT
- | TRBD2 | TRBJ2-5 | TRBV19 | CASSPSWTSGGNQETQYF | TGTGCCAGTAGTCCATCTTGGACTAGCGGGGGGAACCAAGAGACCCAGTACTTC
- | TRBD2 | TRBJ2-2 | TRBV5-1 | CASSANLAGGPPTGELFF | TGCGCCAGCAGCGCGAACCTAGCGGGGGGTCCCCCGACCGGGGAGCTGTTTTTT
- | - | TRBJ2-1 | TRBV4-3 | CASSQGLSYNEQFF | TGCGCCAGCAGCCAGGGACTGTCCTACAATGAGCAGTTCTTC
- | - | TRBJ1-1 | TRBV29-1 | CSVDRRPGQGGTEAFF | TGCAGCGTTGACCGTAGACCGGGACAAGGAGGCACTGAAGCTTTCTTT
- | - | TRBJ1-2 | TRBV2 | CASSRGSGAYGYTF | TGTGCCAGCAGTCGGGGATCAGGGGCCTATGGCTACACCTTC
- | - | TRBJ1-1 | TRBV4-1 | CASSLGGGRNTEAFF | TGCGCCAGCAGCCTCGGGGGGGGAAGGAACACTGAAGCTTTCTTT
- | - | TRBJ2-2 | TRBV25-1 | CASRAGQRSGELFF | TGTGCCAGCAGGGCGGGACAGCGATCCGGGGAGCTGTTTTTT
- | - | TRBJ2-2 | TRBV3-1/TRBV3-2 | CASSHRGTGELFF | TGTGCCAGCAGCCACCGGGGGACCGGGGAGCTGTTTTTT
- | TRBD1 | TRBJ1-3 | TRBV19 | CATTRPGGSGNTIYF | TGTGCCACCACCCGCCCAGGGGGCTCTGGAAACACCATATATTTT
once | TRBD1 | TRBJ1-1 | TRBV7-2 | CASSLEGRGLTEAFF | TGTGCCAGCAGCTTAGAGGGCAGGGGGTTGACTGAAGCTTTCTTT
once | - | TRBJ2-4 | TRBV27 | CASSFPFAQHKNIQYF | TGTGCCAGCAGTTTCCCGTTCGCACAGCACAAAAACATTCAGTACTTC
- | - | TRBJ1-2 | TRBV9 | CASSVGSRADIYGYTF | TGTGCCAGCAGCGTAGGGAGCAGGGCCGATATTTATGGCTACACCTTC
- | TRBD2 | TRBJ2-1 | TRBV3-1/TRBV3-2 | CASRVGLGNNEQFF | TGTGCCAGTCGGGTGGGACTAGGGAACAATGAGCAGTTCTTC
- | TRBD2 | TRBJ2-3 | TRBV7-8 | CASSLDTSGSTDTQYF | TGTGCCAGCAGCTTAGATACTAGCGGGAGCACAGATACGCAGTATTTT
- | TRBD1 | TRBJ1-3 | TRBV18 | CASSPGQPISGNTIYF | TGTGCCAGCTCACCGGGACAGCCAATCTCTGGAAACACCATATATTTT
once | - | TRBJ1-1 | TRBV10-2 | CASSESEGTNTEAFF | TGCGCCAGCAGTGAGTCGGAGGGCACGAACACTGAAGCTTTCTTT
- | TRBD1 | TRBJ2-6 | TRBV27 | CASSSHRGHGANVLTF | TGTGCCAGCAGTTCGCACAGGGGGCATGGGGCCAACGTCCTGACTTTC
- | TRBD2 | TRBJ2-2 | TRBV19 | CASTPGGGNTGELFF | TGTGCCAGTACCCCCGGCGGGGGGAACACCGGGGAGCTGTTTTTT
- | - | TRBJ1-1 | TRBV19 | CASSPIMNTEAFF | TGTGCCAGTAGTCCCATCATGAACACTGAAGCTTTCTTT
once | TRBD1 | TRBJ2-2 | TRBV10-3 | CASGTGQTGELFF | TGTGCCAGCGGGACAGGGCAGACCGGGGAGCTGTTTTTT
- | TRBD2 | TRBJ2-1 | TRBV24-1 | CATSETGGAGDEQFF | TGTGCCACCAGTGAAACCGGGGGGGCCGGGGATGAGCAGTTCTTC
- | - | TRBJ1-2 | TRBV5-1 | CASSPGGEGVSYTF | TGCGCCAGCAGCCCCGGCGGTGAGGGGGTGAGCTACACCTTC
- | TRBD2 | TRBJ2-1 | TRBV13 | CASSTAGTSGYNEQFF | TGTGCCAGCAGCACTGCCGGGACTAGCGGATACAATGAGCAGTTCTTC
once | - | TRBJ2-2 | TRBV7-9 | CASSPERSGANTGELFF | TGTGCCAGCAGCCCCGAGAGGTCGGGAGCAAACACCGGGGAGCTGTTTTTT
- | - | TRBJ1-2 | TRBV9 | CASSRSQEDGYTF | TGTGCCAGCAGCCGGTCCCAGGAGGATGGCTACACCTTC
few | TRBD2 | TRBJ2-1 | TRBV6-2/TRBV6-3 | CASSYSRTRGFEQFF | TGTGCCAGCAGTTACTCACGGACTAGAGGTTTTGAGCAGTTCTTC
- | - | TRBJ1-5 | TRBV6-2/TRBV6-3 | CASSPLGALYSNQPQHF | TGTGCCAGCAGTCCCCTGGGAGCGCTCTATAGCAATCAGCCCCAGCATTTT
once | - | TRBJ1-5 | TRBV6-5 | CASSYVGDNQPQHF | TGTGCCAGCAGTTACGTCGGGGATAATCAGCCCCAGCATTTT
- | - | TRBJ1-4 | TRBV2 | CASSRSSRGGEKLFF | TGTGCCAGCAGTAGGAGTTCCCGAGGGGGTGAAAAACTGTTTTTT
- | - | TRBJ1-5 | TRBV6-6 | CASSPPDQPQHF | TGTGCCAGCAGCCCCCCGGATCAGCCCCAGCATTTT
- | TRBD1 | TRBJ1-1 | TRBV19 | CASNSGGNTEAFF | TGTGCCAGTAACTCAGGGGGTAACACTGAAGCTTTCTTT
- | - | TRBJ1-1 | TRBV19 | CASSISRFQMNTEAFF | TGTGCCAGTAGTATCTCCCGCTTTCAGATGAACACTGAAGCTTTCTTT
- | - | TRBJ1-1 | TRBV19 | CASSIVIGTEAFF | TGTGCCAGTAGTATAGTAATCGGCACTGAAGCTTTCTTT
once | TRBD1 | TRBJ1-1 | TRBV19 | CASSIRGPRNTEAFF | TGTGCCAGTAGTATAAGGGGGCCGAGGAACACTGAAGCTTTCTTT
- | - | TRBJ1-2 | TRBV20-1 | CSASLPDRYYYGYTF | TGCAGTGCTAGTCTCCCGGACAGATACTACTATGGCTACACCTTC
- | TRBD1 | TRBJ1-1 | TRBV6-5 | CASRDRGNTEAFF | TGTGCCAGCAGGGACAGGGGGAACACTGAAGCTTTCTTT
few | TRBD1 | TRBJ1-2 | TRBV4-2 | CASSREGQGPYGYTF | TGTGCCAGCAGCCGAGAGGGACAGGGGCCCTATGGCTACACCTTC
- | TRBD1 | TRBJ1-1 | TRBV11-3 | CASSSTGVTEAFF | TGTGCCAGCAGCTCGACAGGGGTCACTGAAGCTTTCTTT
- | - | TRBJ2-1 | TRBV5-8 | CASSSRGSSYNEQFF | TGTGCCAGCAGCTCTCGAGGGAGCTCCTACAATGAGCAGTTCTTC
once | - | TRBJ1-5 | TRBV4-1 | CASSQGRGLNQPQHF | TGCGCCAGCAGCCAGGGACGGGGGTTGAATCAGCCCCAGCATTTT
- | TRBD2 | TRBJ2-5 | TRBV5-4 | CASSPTSGGALETQYF | TGTGCCAGCAGCCCGACTAGCGGGGGGGCCTTAGAGACCCAGTACTTC